These 21 T cell receptor beta chains were sequenced from one sample in a study of T-cell memory formation after mild COVID-19. One entry per CDR3 protein, called by TCRdb with MiXCR from the 5' RACE reads. The repertoire holds 450,000 to 650,000 distinct CDR3 sequences, with around 17% as singletons. The sample comprised PBMCs or a T cell subset sorted from them (not recorded which). The receptors were sampled from an adult woman who had mild COVID-19 (a few samples of this study predate the infection). Cell type and time point are not known.

The table lists this clonotype with a few counts. This chain links TRBV4-2 with TRBJ2-1; 7 nucleotides align to TRBD2. This CDR3 is 16 amino acids long. Looked up from germline, CDR1 is LGHNA and CDR2 is YNFKEQ. V shed 4 bases and J 10 bases; nucleotides not matched to a gene: 16. CDR3 in DNA: TGTGCCAGCAGCCTCGCGGGGGTCCTAAAACTCGGGGAGCAGTTCTTC. Encoded protein: CASSLAGVLKLGEQFF.

The rearrangement links TRBV4-1 to TRBJ2-7; no clear D. Deletions cut 0 bases from V and 0 bases from J, with 12 bases between. This CDR3 spans 16 amino acids. CDR1 is MGHRA, CDR2 YSYEKL, per germline. CDR3 DNA sequence: TGCGCCAGCAGCCAAGATACGGAGCACTCCTCCTACGAGCAGTACTTC. Translation: CASSQDTEHSSYEQYF.

This clonotype came up a few times. The rearrangement links TRBV20-1 to TRBJ1-2; D is uncertain. Germline-derived CDR1 and CDR2 are DFQATT and SNEGSKA (reference sequence). Trimming removed 3 bases at V and 1 base at J, with 18 bases between. This CDR3 is built from 16 residues. The CDR3, as DNA: TGCAGTGCTAGTCCCAACCCGAACGGGGTTAACTATGGCTACACCTTC. Protein product: CSASPNPNGVNYGYTF.

This chain joins TRBV9 and TRBJ2-1; TRBD2 aligns across 11 bases. J gave up 0 bases and V 3 bases, and 8 bases lay outside the gene matches. The CDR3 runs 18 residues. Germline CDR1 and CDR2: SGDLS and YYNGEE. Here the CDR3 DNA reads TGTGCCAGCAGCGCCGAACTAGCGGGAGTTGTCTCCTACAATGAGCAGTTCTTC. The encoded protein is CASSAELAGVVSYNEQFF.

The chain carries TRBV6-1 and TRBJ2-7; D not certain. The V gene lost 5 bases and the J gene lost 3 bases, with 11 bases spanning the gap. The CDR3 length is 13 residues. The V gene's germline CDR1 is MNHNS and CDR2 SASEGT. For the CDR3, the DNA is TGTGCCAGCAGTTCGACCAAGATCTACGAGCAGTACTTC. Translated, it gives CASSSTKIYEQYF.

This clonotype turned up a few times. The chain links TRBV2 to TRBJ1-1, with 12 bases fitting TRBD1. The CDR3 loop spans 16 amino acids. J lost 4 bases, V lost 5 bases, and 8 bases had no gene match. Germline CDR1 reads SNHLY; CDR2 reads FYNNEI. This CDR3 reads CASSWDRGLVTTEAFF. The CDR3, as DNA: TGTGCCAGCAGTTGGGACAGGGGGCTGGTTACCACTGAAGCTTTCTTT.

This clonotype was seen a few times. The chain links TRBV27 to TRBJ1-1; D is unclear. The germline gives CDR1 MNHEY, CDR2 SMNVEV (reference sequence). The germline V and J ends were trimmed by 5 bases and 8 bases, with 12 bases remaining between them. CDR3 length: 12 amino acids. In nucleotides, the CDR3 is TGTGCCAGCAGTAATAGGTACAGCGAAGCTTTCTTT. The encoded protein is CASSNRYSEAFF.

This chain links TRBV4-1 with TRBJ1-2; D gene ambiguous. This CDR3 has 13 amino acids. The ends were cut back, 4 bases at V and 13 bases at J, with 19 bases in the middle. Germline-derived CDR1 and CDR2 are MGHRA and YSYEKL. CDR3 nucleotides: TGCGCCAGCAGCCGGCCTCGGTCCTTCTTTTTCACCTTC. The encoded protein is CASSRPRSFFFTF.

The chain is built from TRBV9 and TRBJ2-3; D perhaps matches TRBD1 (6 bases). The CDR3 is 13 amino acids. V lost 3 bases and J 11 bases, leaving 16 bases between the germline ends. The germline gives CDR1 SGDLS, CDR2 YYNGEE. CDR3 in amino acids: CASSDTPGTKQYF. CDR3 in DNA: TGTGCCAGCAGCGACACTCCCGGGACAAAGCAGTATTTT.

This clonotype has just a few counts. The gene calls are TRBV6-2 or TRBV6-3 and TRBJ2-3, with 9 positions matching TRBD2. V was clipped by 0 bases and J by 2 bases; unmatched bases: 9. The CDR3 spans 18 residues. Germline V CDR1 and CDR2: MNHEY, SVGEGT. CDR3 region: CASSYSFASGMNTDTQYF. CDR3 nucleotides: TGTGCCAGCAGTTACTCGTTCGCTAGCGGGATGAACACAGATACGCAGTATTTT.

The chain recombines TRBV4-1 with TRBJ2-3; 7 nucleotides line up with TRBD1. Germline CDR1 is MGHRA and CDR2 is YSYEKL. This CDR3 contains 16 residues. V lost 2 bases and J lost 0; bases outside the gene matches: 5. CDR3 DNA sequence: TGCGCCAGCAGCCAACTCGGACAGGCGAGCACAGATACGCAGTATTTT. Its protein product is CASSQLGQASTDTQYF.

The chain links TRBV11-2 to TRBJ2-5, with D uncertain. This CDR3 is built from 13 residues. Germline V gives CDR1 SGHAT, CDR2 FQNNGV. V was trimmed by 4 bases and J by 5 bases, leaving 11 bases between them. This CDR3 is CASSSAIAETQYF. CDR3 nucleotides: TGTGCCAGCAGCTCCGCAATCGCGGAGACCCAGTACTTC.

The chain couples TRBV11-1 to TRBJ1-1; D is unclear. Trimming stripped 4 bases from V and 3 bases from J, with 9 bases between. The germline V gene has CDR1 SGHAT and CDR2 FQDESV (reference sequence). The CDR3 totals 13 residues. The CDR3 loop is CASSSRHHTEAFF. The CDR3 DNA follows: TGTGCCAGCAGCTCAAGACACCACACTGAAGCTTTCTTT. Based on the CDR3 plus reference TRBV11-1 and TRBJ1-1, the full variable domain is EAEVAQSPRYKITEKSQAVAFWCDPISGHATLYWYRQILGQGPELLVQFQDESVVDDSQLPKDRFSAERLKGVDSTLKIQPAELGDSAMYLCASSSRHHTEAFFGQGTRLTVV.

The chain uses TRBV10-3 and TRBJ2-7; 7 bases match TRBD1. After removal of 4 bases from V and 5 bases from J, the junction contained 2 bases not matched to a gene. Looked up from germline, CDR1 is ENHRY and CDR2 is SYGVKD. The CDR3 extends over 12 amino acids. For the CDR3, the DNA is TGTGCCATCAGTGCCGACAGGGACGAGCAGTACTTC. This sequence encodes CAISADRDEQYF.

CDR3 coding DNA: TGTGCCAGCAGTTACAGTGGTCGGGCAGAGACAGATACGCAGTATTTT. Encoded protein: CASSYSGRAETDTQYF. The chain carries TRBV6-5 and TRBJ2-3; no reliable D call. CDR1 is MNHEY, CDR2 SVGAGI, per germline. Trimming removed 2 bases at V and 3 bases at J, with 15 bases between. This CDR3 is 16 amino acids long.

The rearrangement uses TRBV7-6 and TRBJ1-1; D perhaps matches TRBD1 (5 bases). CDR3 length equals 16 residues. Germline assignment: CDR1 SGHVS and CDR2 FNYEAQ. With 5 bases removed from V and 0 bases from J, the gap between germline ends came to 16 bases. CDR3 in DNA: TGTGCCAGCAGCGCATATACAGGCTACATGAACACTGAAGCTTTCTTT. It yields the protein CASSAYTGYMNTEAFF.

This sequence joins TRBV6-5 and TRBJ2-5, with 7 bases identical to TRBD2. The J segment lost 5 bases and the V segment lost 3 bases, leaving 18 bases of the junction unmatched. This CDR3 is built from 18 residues. Looked up from germline, CDR1 is MNHEY and CDR2 is SVGAGI. CDR3 sequence reads: CASSYRQGGDQRFETQYF. In DNA, the CDR3 is TGTGCCAGCAGTTATAGGCAGGGAGGGGATCAAAGGTTCGAGACCCAGTACTTC.

The J gene is TRBJ1-6, the V gene TRBV5-4, with TRBD1 matching 9 bases. The V gene's germline CDR1 is SGHNT and CDR2 YYREEE (reference sequence). This CDR3 region has 17 residues. Losses at the gene ends were 4 bases for V and 5 bases for J; bases not matched to a gene: 10. CDR3 sequence reads: CASSSETGTGHNSPLHF. DNA of the CDR3: TGTGCCAGCAGCAGTGAAACCGGGACAGGGCATAATTCACCCCTCCACTTT.

The V and J genes are TRBV7-2 and TRBJ1-3, with D unclear. This CDR3 comprises 12 residues. Germline lookup yields CDR1 SGHTA and CDR2 FQGNSA. Trimming took 4 bases from V and 6 from J, leaving 7 bases between them. In nucleotides, the CDR3 is TGTGCCAGCAGCTCTTGGGCAAACACCATATATTTT. It codes for CASSSWANTIYF.

V gene TRBV5-1 combines with J gene TRBJ2-7; D possibly uses TRBD1 or TRBD2 (5 bases each). Germline CDR1 is SGHRS and CDR2 is YFSETQ. The CDR3 is made up of 17 amino acids. Trimming took 3 bases from V and 0 from J, leaving 19 bases between them. The CDR3 spells CASSWGLLTSSSYEQYF. The CDR3 DNA is TGCGCCAGCAGCTGGGGGTTGCTAACCTCGAGCTCCTACGAGCAGTACTTC.

This clonotype was counted a few times. The chain uses TRBV7-9 and TRBJ1-1; D is ambiguous. In germline, CDR1 is SEHNR, CDR2 FQNEAQ (reference sequence). V lost 6 bases to trimming and J lost 3 bases, with 14 bases between them. The CDR3 spans 14 residues. The CDR3: CASRPRSGDTEAFF. In DNA, the CDR3 is TGTGCCAGCAGACCCAGGTCGGGCGACACTGAAGCTTTCTTT.